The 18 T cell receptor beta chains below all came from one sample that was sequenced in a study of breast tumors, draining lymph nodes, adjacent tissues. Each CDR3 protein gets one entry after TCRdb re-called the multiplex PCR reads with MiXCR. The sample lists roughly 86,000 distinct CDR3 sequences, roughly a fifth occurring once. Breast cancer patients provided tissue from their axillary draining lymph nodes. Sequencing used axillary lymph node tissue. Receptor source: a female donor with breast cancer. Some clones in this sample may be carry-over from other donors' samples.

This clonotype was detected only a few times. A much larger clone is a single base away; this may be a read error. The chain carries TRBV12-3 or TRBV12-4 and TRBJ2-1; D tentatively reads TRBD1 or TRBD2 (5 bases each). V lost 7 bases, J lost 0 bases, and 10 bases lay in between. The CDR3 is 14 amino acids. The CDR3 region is CASNRGNSYNEQFF. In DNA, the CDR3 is TGTGCCAGCAATCGGGGCAACTCCTACAATGAGCAGTTCTTC.

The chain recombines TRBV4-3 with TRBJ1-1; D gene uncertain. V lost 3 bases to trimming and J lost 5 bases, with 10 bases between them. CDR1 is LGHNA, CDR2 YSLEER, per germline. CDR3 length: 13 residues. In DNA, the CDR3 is TGCGCCAGCAGCCACGGGGATCAGACTGAAGCTTTCTTT. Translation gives CASSHGDQTEAFF.

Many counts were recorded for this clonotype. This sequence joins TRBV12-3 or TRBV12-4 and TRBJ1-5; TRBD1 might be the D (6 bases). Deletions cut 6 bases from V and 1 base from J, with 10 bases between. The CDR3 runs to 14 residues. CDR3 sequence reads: CASSRTDSNQPQHF. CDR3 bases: TGTGCCAGCAGCCGGACAGACAGCAATCAGCCCCAGCATTTT.

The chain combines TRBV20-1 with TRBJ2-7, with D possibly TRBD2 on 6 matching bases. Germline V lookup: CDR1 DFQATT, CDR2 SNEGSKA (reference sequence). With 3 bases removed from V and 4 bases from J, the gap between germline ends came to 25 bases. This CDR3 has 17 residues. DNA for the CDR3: TGCAGTGCTAGCCCCCGGGAGTCGGACCCGTCGAAGTACGAGCAGTACTTC. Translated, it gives CSASPRESDPSKYEQYF.

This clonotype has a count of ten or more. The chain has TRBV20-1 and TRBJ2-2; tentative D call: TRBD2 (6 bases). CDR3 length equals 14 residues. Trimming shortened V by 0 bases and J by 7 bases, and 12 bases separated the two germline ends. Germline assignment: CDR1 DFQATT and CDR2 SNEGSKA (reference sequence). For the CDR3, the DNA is TGCAGTGCTAGAGACCGACTAGGGCTCGGGGAGCTGTTTTTT. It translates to CSARDRLGLGELFF.

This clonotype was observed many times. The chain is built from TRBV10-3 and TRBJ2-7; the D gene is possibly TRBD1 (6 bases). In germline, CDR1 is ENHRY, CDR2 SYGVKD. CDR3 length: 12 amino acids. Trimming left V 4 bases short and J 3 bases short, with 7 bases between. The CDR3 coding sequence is TGTGCCATCAGTGGGACAGTCTACGAGCAGTACTTC. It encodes CAISGTVYEQYF.

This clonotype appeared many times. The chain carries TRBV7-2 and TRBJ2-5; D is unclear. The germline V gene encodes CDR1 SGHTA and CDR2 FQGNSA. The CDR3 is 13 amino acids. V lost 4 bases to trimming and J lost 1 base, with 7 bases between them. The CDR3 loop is CASSSYSQETQYF. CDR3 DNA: TGTGCCAGCAGCTCTTACTCCCAAGAGACCCAGTACTTC.

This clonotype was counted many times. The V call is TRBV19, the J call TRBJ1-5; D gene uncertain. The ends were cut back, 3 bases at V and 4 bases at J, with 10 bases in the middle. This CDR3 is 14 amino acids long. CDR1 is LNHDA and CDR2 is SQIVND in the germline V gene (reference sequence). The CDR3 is CASSMIGINQPQHF. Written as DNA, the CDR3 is TGTGCCAGTAGTATGATTGGGATTAATCAGCCCCAGCATTTT.

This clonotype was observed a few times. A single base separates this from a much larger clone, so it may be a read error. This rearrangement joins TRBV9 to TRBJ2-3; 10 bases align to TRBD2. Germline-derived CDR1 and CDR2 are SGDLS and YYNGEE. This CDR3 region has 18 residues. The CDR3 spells CAGSVTPTSGTGTDTQYF. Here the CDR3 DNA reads TGTGCCGGCAGCGTAACACCTACTAGCGGGACCGGCACAGATACGCAGTATTTT. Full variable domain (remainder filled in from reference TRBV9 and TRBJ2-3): DSGVTQTPKHLITATGQRVTLRCSPRSGDLSVYWYQQSLDQGLQFLIQYYNGEERAKGNILERFSAQQFPDLHSELNLSSLELGDSALYFCAGSVTPTSGTGTDTQYFGPGTRLTVL.

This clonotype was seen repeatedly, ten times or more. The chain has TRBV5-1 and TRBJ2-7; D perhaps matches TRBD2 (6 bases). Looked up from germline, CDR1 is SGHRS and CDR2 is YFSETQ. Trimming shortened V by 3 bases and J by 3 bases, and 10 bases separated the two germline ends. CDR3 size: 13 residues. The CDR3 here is CASSSLEGYEQYF. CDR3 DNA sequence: TGCGCCAGCAGCTCCCTGGAGGGCTACGAGCAGTACTTC.

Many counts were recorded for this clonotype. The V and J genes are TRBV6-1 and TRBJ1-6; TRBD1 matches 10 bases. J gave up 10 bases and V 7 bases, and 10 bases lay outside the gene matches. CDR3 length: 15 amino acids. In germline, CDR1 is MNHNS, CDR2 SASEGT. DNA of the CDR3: TGTGCCAGCAAAGCTCGACAGGGGGCAAGGTCACCCCTCCACTTT. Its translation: CASKARQGARSPLHF.

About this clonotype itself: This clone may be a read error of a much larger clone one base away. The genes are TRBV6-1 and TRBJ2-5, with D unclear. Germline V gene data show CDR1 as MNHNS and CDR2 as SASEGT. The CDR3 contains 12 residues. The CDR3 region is CASSEQFETRYF. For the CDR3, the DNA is TGTGCCAGCAGTGAACAGTTTGAGACCCGGTACTTC.

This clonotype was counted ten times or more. The CDR3 DNA is TGTGCCAGCAGACCCAGGGAAAGGGGTTCACCCCTCCACTTT. It specifies CASRPRERGSPLHF. V usage is TRBV2 and J usage is TRBJ1-6, with D tentatively TRBD1 (5 bases). CDR1 and CDR2 (germline): SNHLY, FYNNEI. Trimming left V 6 bases short and J 9 bases short, with 15 bases between. The CDR3 is 14 residues long.

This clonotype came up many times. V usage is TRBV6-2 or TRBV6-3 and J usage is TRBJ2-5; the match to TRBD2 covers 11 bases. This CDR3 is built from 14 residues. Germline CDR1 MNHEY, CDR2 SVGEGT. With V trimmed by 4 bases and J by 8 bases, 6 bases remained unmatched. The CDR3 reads CASSSLAGAGTQYF. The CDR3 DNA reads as TGTGCCAGCAGTTCACTAGCGGGAGCAGGTACCCAGTACTTC.

This CDR3 is CSARRQTAKNIQYF. CDR3 DNA sequence: TGCAGTGCTAGGCGACAGACTGCCAAAAACATTCAGTACTTC. V usage is TRBV20-1 and J usage is TRBJ2-4, with a possible D match to TRBD1 (5 bases). Germline CDR1 is DFQATT and CDR2 is SNEGSKA (reference sequence). This CDR3 has 14 residues. Trimming removed 3 bases from V and 1 base from J, with 10 bases in between.

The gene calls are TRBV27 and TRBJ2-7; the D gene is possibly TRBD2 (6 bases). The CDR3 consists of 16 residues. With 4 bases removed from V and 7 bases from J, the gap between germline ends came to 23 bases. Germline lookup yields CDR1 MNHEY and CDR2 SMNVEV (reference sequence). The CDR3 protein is CASSSDWVADPLEQYF. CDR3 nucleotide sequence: TGTGCCAGCAGTTCCGATTGGGTAGCGGACCCCCTGGAGCAGTACTTC.

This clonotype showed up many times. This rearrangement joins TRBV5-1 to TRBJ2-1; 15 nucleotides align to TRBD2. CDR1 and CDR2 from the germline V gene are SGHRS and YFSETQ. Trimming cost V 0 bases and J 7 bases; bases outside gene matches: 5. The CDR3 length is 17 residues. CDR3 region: CASSLAGLAGGKNEQFF. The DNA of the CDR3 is TGCGCCAGCAGCTTGGCGGGACTAGCGGGAGGTAAAAATGAGCAGTTCTTC. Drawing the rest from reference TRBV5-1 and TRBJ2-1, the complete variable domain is KAGVTQTPRYLIKTRGQQVTLSCSPISGHRSVSWYQQTPGQGLQFLFEYFSETQRNKGNFPGRFSGRQFSNSRSEMNVSTLELGDSALYLCASSLAGLAGGKNEQFFGPGTRLTVL.

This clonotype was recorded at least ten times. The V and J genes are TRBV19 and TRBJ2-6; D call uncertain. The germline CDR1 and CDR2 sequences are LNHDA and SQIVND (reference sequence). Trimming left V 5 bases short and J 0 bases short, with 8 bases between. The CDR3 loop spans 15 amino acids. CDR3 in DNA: TGTGCCAGTAGTCTGGGCCTCTCTGGGGCCAACGTCCTGACTTTC. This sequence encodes CASSLGLSGANVLTF.